The clone carrying this TCR beta chain was detected only once. The target antigen is unknown. Trimming removed 1 base from V and 3 bases from J, with 13 bases in between. This CDR3 has 15 residues. Germline V gene lookup returns CDR1 LGHNA and CDR2 YSLEER. Here immunoSEQ multiplex PCR was the method, and the copy in TCRdb shows in-frame clones only, minus some. This sample has around 100,000 clones, with about 86% found just once. This entry is derived from a study of T cell responses to AZD1222 COVID-19 vaccine. Broader study findings: Vaccination with two AZD1222 doses was followed by a rise in Spike-specific TCR breadth and depth. Reports say nearly half of spike-specific TCRs go after unmutated variant regions.

The receptor was isolated from an adult in good health. This material consisted of peripheral blood, taken on day 0 of AZD1222 vaccination. The chain links TRBV4-3 to TRBJ2-7, with D possibly TRBD2 on 6 matching bases. The CDR3 here is CASSQVPGAGYEQYF. CDR3 nucleotide sequence: TGCGCCAGCAGCCAAGTGCCGGGAGCGGGCTACGAGCAGTACTTC.